Reported below is one T cell receptor (beta chain). This entry is derived from a study of technical replicates of blood from four donors. Some clones are missing from TCRdb's copy, which holds only in-frame ones; the method was immunoSEQ multiplex PCR. This sample carries under 90,000 clones, 85% to 95% of them seen once, and the ten largest clones take over 0.2%. Germline V CDR1 and CDR2: LNHDA, SQIVND (reference sequence). Trimming at V came to 5 bases and at J to 0 bases, leaving 7 bases not matched to a gene. The CDR3 totals 16 residues. This TCR was recovered from a human donor in good health. The material sequenced was T cells isolated from PBMCs. V is TRBV19 and J is TRBJ2-1; 7 bases are shared with TRBD2. The CDR3, as DNA: TGTGCCAGTAGTGGGGGGGGAGGGAGCTCCTACAATGAGCAGTTCTTC. Translation: CASSGGGGSSYNEQFF.